Below are 22 T cell receptor beta chains sequenced from a single sample in a study of OX40 agonist ivuxolimab in advanced cancers. Produced via immunoSEQ multiplex PCR; TCRdb's table is partial and in-frame only. The sample carries fewer than 40,000 clones, about 80% recorded once. The input for sequencing was CD4+ or CD8+ T cells sorted from blood, taken in a trial of the OX40 agonist ivuxolimab. Receptors were obtained from an adult with an advanced solid tumor such as melanoma, head and neck, liver or kidney cancer.

This rearrangement joins TRBV7-9 to TRBJ1-2, with unresolved D. Trimming took off 5 bases at V and 7 bases at J, with 14 bases between the two ends. The CDR3 spans 13 residues. Germline V gene lookup returns CDR1 SEHNR and CDR2 FQNEAQ (reference sequence). The CDR3 DNA sequence: TGTGCCAGCAGCCCGCCTGCCGCTGGTGGCTACACCTTC. It specifies CASSPPAAGGYTF.

The chain is built from TRBV11-2 and TRBJ1-6; D remains ambiguous. CDR3 length equals 14 residues. V lost 3 bases, J lost 0 bases, and 3 bases lay in between. From germline, CDR1 is SGHAT and CDR2 FQNNGV. In DNA form, the CDR3 reads TGTGCCAGCAGCTTTAGCTCCTATAATTCACCCCTCCACTTT. This encodes CASSFSSYNSPLHF.

The rearrangement joins TRBV5-5 to TRBJ1-2; 8 nucleotides align to TRBD1. With 4 bases clipped from V and 5 bases from J, the junction kept 4 bases outside the gene matches. CDR1 is SGHKS, CDR2 YYEKEE, per germline (reference sequence). This CDR3 comprises 13 residues. The CDR3 sequence is CASSPTGDYGYTF. The CDR3 DNA reads as TGTGCCAGCAGCCCGACAGGGGATTATGGCTACACCTTC.

V gene TRBV5-4 combines with J gene TRBJ2-5; 13 bases are shared with TRBD2. CDR3 size: 16 residues. Trimming took 4 bases from V and 7 from J; bases not matched to a gene: 10. CDR1 is SGHNT, CDR2 YYREEE, per germline (reference sequence). This CDR3 is CASSLGTSGATGTQYF. The CDR3 coding sequence is TGTGCCAGCAGCCTTGGGACTAGCGGGGCCACGGGGACCCAGTACTTC.

On this clone: One junction end disagrees with the germline gene, perhaps due to a read error. The rearrangement links TRBV5-1 to TRBJ2-4, with D possibly being TRBD2 (5 bases). Germline CDR1 reads SGHRS; CDR2 reads YFSETQ. This CDR3 has 14 amino acids. The CDR3 region is CAGSLDTPGSIQYF. The CDR3 coding sequence is TGCGCCGGCAGTCTTGACACCCCGGGGAGCATTCAGTACTTC.

This chain uses TRBV2 with TRBJ1-2, with TRBD1 matching 9 bases. The CDR3 consists of 14 residues. Germline CDR1 and CDR2: SNHLY and FYNNEI. After removal of 6 bases from V and 5 bases from J, the junction contained 7 bases not matched to a gene. The CDR3 protein is CASRTGGGKYGYTF. The CDR3 nucleotides are TGTGCCAGCAGAACAGGGGGCGGGAAGTATGGCTACACCTTC.

The rearrangement links TRBV27 to TRBJ2-5, with D perhaps given as TRBD1 or TRBD2 (5 bases each). V lost 0 bases and J lost 3, with 8 bases in between. The CDR3 runs 14 residues. The V gene's germline CDR1 is MNHEY and CDR2 SMNVEV (reference sequence). In nucleotides, the CDR3 is TGTGCCAGCAGTTTATCGGGGGTGAAAGAGACCCAGTACTTC. Its translation is CASSLSGVKETQYF.

This chain connects TRBV28 to TRBJ2-7; TRBD2 matches at 11 bases. Trimming took 3 bases from V and 5 from J; bases not matched to a gene: 6. The CDR3 consists of 15 residues. CDR1 MDHEN and CDR2 SYDVKM come from the germline V gene. CDR3 sequence (DNA): TGTGCCAGCAGTTTTTTAGCGGGGGGGATCCACGAGCAGTACTTC. Translation gives CASSFLAGGIHEQYF.

V usage is TRBV7-9 and J usage is TRBJ2-5, with TRBD2 matching over 9 bases. This CDR3 region has 17 residues. Germline loops: CDR1 SEHNR, CDR2 FQNEAQ (reference sequence). V lost 1 base to trimming and J lost 2 bases; unmatched junction nucleotides: 8. CDR3 coding DNA: TGTGCCAGCAGCTTAGGTAGCGGGGGAATTATTCAAGAGACCCAGTACTTC. Its protein product is CASSLGSGGIIQETQYF.

This clone was seen more than once but under ten times. V and J are TRBV29-1 and TRBJ1-4; D is unclear. Trimming took 7 bases from V and 0 from J, leaving 6 bases between them. Germline assignment: CDR1 SQVTM and CDR2 ANQGSEA. The CDR3 has 12 amino acids. CDR3 protein: CSAGATNEKLFF. CDR3 DNA: TGCAGCGCGGGTGCAACTAATGAAAAACTGTTTTTT.

Here the CDR3 reads CASSVSETPGNTIYF. CDR3 bases: TGTGCCAGCAGCGTATCAGAGACTCCAGGAAACACCATATATTTT. The rearrangement links TRBV9 to TRBJ1-3; the D is unclear. Germline V CDR1 and CDR2: SGDLS, YYNGEE. V dropped 1 base and J dropped 4 bases, with 12 bases sitting between them. This CDR3 is built from 15 residues.

This chain links TRBV28 with TRBJ2-7, with a weak D call TRBD1 (6 bases). Germline loops: CDR1 MDHEN, CDR2 SYDVKM. Trimming cost V 2 bases and J 4 bases, with 9 bases left between them. The CDR3 consists of 13 residues. This chain's CDR3 is CASSLPGQYEQYF. CDR3 sequence (DNA): TGTGCCAGCAGTTTACCGGGACAATACGAGCAGTACTTC.

The rearrangement uses TRBV28 and TRBJ1-2; TRBD1 agrees at 8 bases. With 10 bases clipped from V and 5 bases from J, the junction kept 6 bases outside the gene matches. From germline, CDR1 is MDHEN and CDR2 SYDVKM. This CDR3 is built from 12 residues. CDR3 amino acids: CAIGQGRYGYTF. CDR3 nucleotides: TGTGCCATCGGACAGGGTCGTTATGGCTACACCTTC.

CDR3 residues: CASSPPGQGLSGANVLTF. The CDR3 DNA reads TGTGCCAGCTCACCACCGGGACAGGGCCTCTCTGGGGCCAACGTCCTGACTTTC. This sequence joins TRBV18 and TRBJ2-6, with 9 nucleotides matching TRBD1. V gave up 0 bases and J gave up 0 bases; unmatched junction bases: 3. This CDR3 has 18 residues. The germline gives CDR1 KGHSH, CDR2 LQKENI.

This clone was counted only a few times. The chain has TRBV6-1 and TRBJ2-1; D might be TRBD1 or TRBD2, each matching 5 bases. V was trimmed by 6 bases and J by 6 bases, leaving 15 bases between them. This CDR3 has 14 residues. Germline CDR1 is MNHNS and CDR2 is SASEGT. The CDR3 loop reads CASSSFGASNEQFF. The CDR3 bases are TGTGCCAGCAGCTCATTCGGGGCGAGCAATGAGCAGTTCTTC.

The chain couples TRBV2 to TRBJ2-7; 7 bases fit TRBD1. Germline CDR1 and CDR2: SNHLY and FYNNEI. The CDR3 is made up of 14 amino acids. The junction had 6 bases not matched to a gene; V was cut back by 6 bases and J by 1 base. CDR3 loop: CASRVGQTSYEQYF. The CDR3 bases are TGTGCCAGCAGAGTGGGACAGACTTCCTACGAGCAGTACTTC.

The chain links TRBV10-3 to TRBJ2-5; perhaps TRBD2 as D (7 bases). The germline V and J ends were trimmed by 3 bases and 5 bases, with 13 bases remaining between them. Germline-derived CDR1 and CDR2 are ENHRY and SYGVKD. This CDR3 has 14 amino acids. CDR3 DNA sequence: TGTGCCATCAGTGAATGGGGGGGCGGGGAGACCCAGTACTTC. As protein: CAISEWGGGETQYF.

The rearrangement links TRBV11-2 to TRBJ2-7, with 8 bases aligning to TRBD1. The ends lost 5 bases at V and 5 bases at J; junction bases unmatched: 8. This CDR3 spans 14 amino acids. The germline V gene encodes CDR1 SGHAT and CDR2 FQNNGV. The DNA for the CDR3 is TGTGCCAGCAGCCGGCGGACAGGGACCCACGAGCAGTACTTC. As protein: CASSRRTGTHEQYF.

This chain links TRBV6-1 with TRBJ1-5; TRBD1 matches 8 bases. CDR1 and CDR2 (germline): MNHNS, SASEGT. V was pared by 4 bases and J by 4 bases, with 3 bases of the junction left unmatched. The CDR3 length is 14 residues. The CDR3, as DNA: TGTGCCAGCAGTGTTAGGACAGGGAATCAGCCCCAGCATTTT. Translating gives CASSVRTGNQPQHF.

The sample holds a few counts of this clone. The V call is TRBV25-1, the J call TRBJ2-1; 11 bases map to TRBD1. The CDR3 has 16 residues. The ends lost 0 bases at V and 8 bases at J; junction bases unmatched: 6. The germline CDR1 and CDR2 sequences are MGHDK and SYGVNS. DNA of the CDR3: TGTGCCAGCAGTGAATATCGGGACAGGGGGATCTATGAGCAGTTCTTC. Its protein product is CASSEYRDRGIYEQFF. Combining the CDR3 with reference TRBV25-1 and TRBJ2-1 gives the whole variable domain EADIYQTPRYLVIGTGKKITLECSQTMGHDKMYWYQQDPGMELHLIHYSYGVNSTEKGDLSSESTVSRIRTEHFPLTLESARPSHTSQYLCASSEYRDRGIYEQFFGPGTRLTVL.

This clone was counted between two and nine times. V is TRBV6-1 and J is TRBJ2-2; D gene ambiguous. CDR3 size: 13 residues. The V end was cut by 10 bases, the J end by 4 bases, with 13 bases between. CDR1 is MNHNS, CDR2 SASEGT, per germline. The CDR3 protein is CATHSFITGELFF. The CDR3, as DNA: TGTGCCACACACTCTTTCATCACCGGGGAGCTGTTTTTT.

This clone was recorded a few times. The chain recombines TRBV16 with TRBJ1-1; 11 bases line up with TRBD1. Losses at the gene ends were 2 bases for V and 7 bases for J; bases not matched to a gene: 3. Germline lookup yields CDR1 KGHSY and CDR2 FQNENV. This CDR3 comprises 14 residues. The DNA for the CDR3 is TGTGCCAGCAGCCAAGGACAGGGGGCCGGTGAAGCTTTCTTT. Amino acid sequence: CASSQGQGAGEAFF.